This TCR beta chain was sequenced for a study of blood T cell repertoires in COVID-19. In the study overall: The United States, Italy and Spain supplied acute and convalescent COVID-19 samples. Sample material is recorded as cDNA or gDNA derived from T cells, B-cell-depleted T cells, or PBMCs.

In the original processing: Reference gene primer amplification gave nucleated cell count estimates. Profiling relied on immunoSEQ multiplex PCR, and the TCRdb table lists in-frame clones only, not all of them. D and trimming were read from the DNA, whereas the V and J calls and clone size are those reported in that table. The data hold approximately 150,000 clones, with 85% to 90% observed a single time. This TCR was recovered from an older woman with acute or convalescent COVID-19. The material sequenced was peripheral blood.

This chain's CDR3 is CASNRDRGVGYGYTF. CDR3 sequence (DNA): TGTGCCAGCAACCGAGACAGGGGAGTTGGCTATGGCTACACCTTC. The V gene is TRBV6-5, the J gene TRBJ1-2; 8 bases are a match to TRBD1. V dropped 7 bases and J dropped 4; count of bases not matched to a gene: 11. Per the germline V gene, CDR1 is MNHEY and CDR2 is SVGAGI. This CDR3 spans 15 amino acids.